This TCR beta chain was sequenced in a study of T cells after yellow fever vaccination. V dropped 0 bases and J dropped 2; count of bases not matched to a gene: 9. The CDR3 spans 17 residues. Germline V CDR1 and CDR2: LGHNA, YSLEER. MiXCR, applied by TCRdb to the 5' RACE reads, yields one record per CDR3 protein. The sample has 400,000 or so distinct CDR3 sequences, around 19% seen once; the top ten hold about 18%. The source is a man in his late teens or twenties who received the YFV17D yellow fever vaccine. V is TRBV4-3 and J is TRBJ1-1; 7 bases align to TRBD1. The specimen comprised PBMCs, sampled before the yellow fever booster vaccination. CDR3 DNA sequence: TGCGCCAGCAGCCAAGATCGTCCGACAGGGTTCAACACTGAAGCTTTCTTT. Protein: CASSQDRPTGFNTEAFF.